The following is a T cell receptor (beta chain) sequence with its context. Its target is not known. There were no recent acute infections or vaccinations among the donors, who were healthy HIV-negative adults. CD45RA+ naive and CD45RA-negative memory subsets were separated from CD4+ cells. This record comes from a study of shared clonotypes between healthy human individuals. Overall study context: Each donor contributed plates that comprised three CD4 naive, three CD4 memory, two CD8 naive and one CD8 memory. Study-wide findings and caveats: It was observed that about 5% of naive CD4 clonotypes were shared across several donors.

The assay was immunoSEQ multiplex PCR, and TCRdb's table has in-frame clones only and misses some. The sample holds roughly 2.4 million clones, around 95% seen once. The V and J ends lost 5 bases and 1 base respectively, with 11 bases between them. Germline V lookup: CDR1 LNHDA, CDR2 SQIVND (reference sequence). The CDR3 runs 14 residues. The source material was naive CD4+ T cells sorted from blood. Regarding subset: CD45RA+ positively selected. This chain links TRBV19 with TRBJ2-5, with D maybe TRBD2 (5 bases). The sequence was obtained from a young man in good health. The CDR3 loop reads CASSPTGSQETQYF. CDR3 coding DNA: TGTGCCAGTAGTCCCACGGGGTCCCAAGAGACCCAGTACTTC.